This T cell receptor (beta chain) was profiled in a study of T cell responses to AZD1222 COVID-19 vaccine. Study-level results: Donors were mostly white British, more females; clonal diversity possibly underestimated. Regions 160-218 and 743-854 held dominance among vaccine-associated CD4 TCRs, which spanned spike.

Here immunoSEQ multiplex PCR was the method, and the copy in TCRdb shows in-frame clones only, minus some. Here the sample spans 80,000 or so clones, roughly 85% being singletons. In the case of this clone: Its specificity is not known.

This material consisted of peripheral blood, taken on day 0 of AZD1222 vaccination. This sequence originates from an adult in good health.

CDR3 sequence reads: CSVGGGFEQPQHF. The CDR3 DNA is TGCAGCGTTGGGGGGGGGTTTGAACAGCCCCAGCATTTT. The J gene is TRBJ1-5, the V gene TRBV29-1; tentatively, D is TRBD1 (5 bases). The ends were cut back, 4 bases at V and 7 bases at J, with 14 bases in the middle. CDR3 length equals 13 residues. In germline, CDR1 is SQVTM, CDR2 ANQGSEA.